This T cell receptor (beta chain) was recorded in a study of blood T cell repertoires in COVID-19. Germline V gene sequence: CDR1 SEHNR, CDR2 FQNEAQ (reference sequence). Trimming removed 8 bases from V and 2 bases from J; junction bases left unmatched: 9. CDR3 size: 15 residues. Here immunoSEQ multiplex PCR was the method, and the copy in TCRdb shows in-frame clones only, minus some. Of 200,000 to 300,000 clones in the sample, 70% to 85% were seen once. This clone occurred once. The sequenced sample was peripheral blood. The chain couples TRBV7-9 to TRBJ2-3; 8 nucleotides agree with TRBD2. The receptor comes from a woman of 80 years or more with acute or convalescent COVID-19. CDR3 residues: CASGGLAGTTDTQYF. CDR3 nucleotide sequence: TGTGCCAGCGGCGGCCTAGCGGGTACCACAGATACGCAGTATTTT.